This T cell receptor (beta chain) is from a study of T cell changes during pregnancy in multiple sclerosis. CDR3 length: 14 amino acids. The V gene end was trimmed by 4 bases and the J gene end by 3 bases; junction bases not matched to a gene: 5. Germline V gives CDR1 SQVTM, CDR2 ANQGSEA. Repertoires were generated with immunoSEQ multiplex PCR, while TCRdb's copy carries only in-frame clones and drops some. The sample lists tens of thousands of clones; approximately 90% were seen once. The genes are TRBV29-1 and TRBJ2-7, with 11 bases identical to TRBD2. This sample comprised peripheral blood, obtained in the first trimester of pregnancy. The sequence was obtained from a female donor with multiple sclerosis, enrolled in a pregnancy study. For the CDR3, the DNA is TGCAGCGTTGCCCTACTAGCGGGGGACTACGAGCAGTACTTC. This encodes CSVALLAGDYEQYF.